These 32 T cell receptor beta chains originate from one sample sequenced in a study of graft-versus-host responses after intestinal transplantation. Their antigens are not known. Clones were read by immunoSEQ multiplex PCR, and TCRdb kept only the in-frame ones, dropping some. The table records about 97,000 clones, 90% to 95% of them present only once. Here the sequenced sample was unstimulated CD4+ T cells sorted from spleen or lymph node cells, taken before transplant. These receptors all come from a human donor who was the organ donor for an intestinal transplant.

The rearrangement links TRBV25-1 to TRBJ2-7, with TRBD1 as a possible D gene (7 bases). V lost 4 bases and J lost 0, with 16 bases in between. CDR1 is MGHDK and CDR2 is SYGVNS in the germline V gene. This CDR3 has 16 residues. CDR3 sequence reads: CASSGRGTASSYEQYF. CDR3 coding DNA: TGTGCCAGCAGTGGACGCGGGACAGCGAGCTCCTACGAGCAGTACTTC.

The chain combines TRBV5-1 with TRBJ1-1, with 8 positions matching TRBD1. The V segment lost 4 bases and the J segment 1 base; nucleotides outside the gene matches: 3. In germline, CDR1 is SGHRS, CDR2 YFSETQ. The CDR3 spans 14 residues. The chain's CDR3 is CASSGGQANTEAFF. The CDR3 nucleotides are TGCGCCAGCAGCGGGGGACAGGCGAACACTGAAGCTTTCTTT. Variable domain in full (rest from reference TRBV5-1 and TRBJ1-1): KAGVTQTPRYLIKTRGQQVTLSCSPISGHRSVSWYQQTPGQGLQFLFEYFSETQRNKGNFPGRFSGRQFSNSRSEMNVSTLELGDSALYLCASSGGQANTEAFFGQGTRLTVV.

The chain combines TRBV4-2 with TRBJ1-5; a weak D match, TRBD1 (6 bases). CDR1 LGHNA and CDR2 YNFKEQ come from the germline V gene. The CDR3 loop spans 12 amino acids. V shed 5 bases and J shed 11 bases, with 13 bases lying between them. The CDR3: CASSASQGTQHF. The CDR3, as DNA: TGTGCCAGCAGCGCCAGTCAGGGGACCCAGCATTTT.

The rearrangement links TRBV19 to TRBJ2-2; D unresolved. From germline, CDR1 is LNHDA and CDR2 SQIVND (reference sequence). The CDR3 extends over 14 amino acids. Trimming shortened V by 2 bases and J by 2 bases, and 6 bases separated the two germline ends. The CDR3 sequence: CASSIFLNTGELFF. The CDR3 nucleotides read TGTGCCAGTAGTATATTCCTAAACACCGGGGAGCTGTTTTTT.

Written as DNA, the CDR3 is TGTGCCAGCAGCCAAGATCGAATATGGGACAGGGAACGTTGGGGGGGGGCCAACACTGAAGCTTTCTTT. Translating it yields CASSQDRIWDRERWGGANTEAFF. The rearrangement links TRBV4-2 to TRBJ1-1; 9 nucleotides agree with TRBD1. V lost 0 bases and J lost 2; bases outside the gene matches: 25. Germline V gene sequence: CDR1 LGHNA, CDR2 YNFKEQ. CDR3 length equals 23 residues.

The CDR3 DNA reads as TGCGCCAGCAGCTTAGGGGGGGCGACTCTTGAGCAGTTCTTC. Its translation is CASSLGGATLEQFF. The chain uses TRBV5-1 and TRBJ2-1, with D perhaps matching TRBD2 (7 bases). The CDR3 covers 14 residues. Trimming took 2 bases from V and 9 from J, leaving 15 bases between them. CDR1 is SGHRS and CDR2 is YFSETQ in the germline V gene.

The chain uses TRBV5-5 and TRBJ2-6; 10 bases are shared with TRBD1. This CDR3 is 17 amino acids long. From germline, CDR1 is SGHKS and CDR2 YYEKEE (reference sequence). With 0 bases clipped from V and 4 bases from J, the junction kept 4 bases outside the gene matches. The CDR3 loop is CASSLGTGGSGANVLTF. In DNA form, the CDR3 reads TGTGCCAGCAGCTTGGGGACAGGGGGATCAGGGGCCAACGTCCTGACTTTC. Filled out from reference TRBV5-5 and TRBJ2-6, the complete variable domain reads DAGVTQSPTHLIKTRGQQVTLRCSPISGHKSVSWYQQVLGQGPQFIFQYYEKEERGRGNFPDRFSARQFPNYSSELNVNALLLGDSALYLCASSLGTGGSGANVLTFGAGSRLTVL.

The J gene is TRBJ1-2, the V gene TRBV27, with 11 bases that match TRBD1. Per the germline V gene, CDR1 is MNHEY and CDR2 is SMNVEV (reference sequence). The CDR3 is 17 residues long. Unmatched junction bases numbered 11, after V lost 5 bases and J lost 3 bases. The CDR3 sequence is CASSARTGGAYDYGYTF. CDR3 sequence (DNA): TGTGCCAGCAGTGCAAGGACAGGGGGCGCCTATGACTATGGCTACACCTTC.

The chain carries TRBV6-1 and TRBJ2-2; 8 bases line up with TRBD2. The CDR3 length is 15 residues. Germline V gene sequence: CDR1 MNHNS, CDR2 SASEGT. V was pared by 8 bases and J by 5 bases, with 10 bases of the junction left unmatched. As DNA, the CDR3 is TGTGCCAGCTTAGCGGGGTTGGAGAGAACCGGGGAGCTGTTTTTT. It encodes CASLAGLERTGELFF.

The chain employs TRBV28 and TRBJ2-7, with 8 bases aligning to TRBD2. There are 13 residues in the CDR3. J gave up 2 bases and V 6 bases, and 3 bases lay outside the gene matches. Germline V lookup: CDR1 MDHEN, CDR2 SYDVKM. This CDR3 reads CASRSGGTYEQYF. DNA for the CDR3: TGTGCCAGCAGAAGCGGGGGCACCTACGAGCAGTACTTC. Full variable domain (outside the CDR3, taken from reference TRBV28 and TRBJ2-7): DVKVTQSSRYLVKRTGEKVFLECVQDMDHENMFWYRQDPGLGLRLIYFSYDVKMKEKGDIPEGYSVSREKKERFSLILESASTNQTSMYLCASRSGGTYEQYFGPGTRLTVT.

The chain employs TRBV18 and TRBJ2-5; D may be TRBD2 (7 bases). The germline V gene encodes CDR1 KGHSH and CDR2 LQKENI. Trimming took 2 bases from V and 5 from J, leaving 9 bases between them. The CDR3 length is 13 residues. The CDR3 DNA reads TGTGCCAGCTCACCAAGGGGGGGTGAGACCCAGTACTTC. This translates into CASSPRGGETQYF. Combining the CDR3 with reference TRBV18 and TRBJ2-5 gives the whole variable domain NAGVMQNPRHLVRRRGQEARLRCSPMKGHSHVYWYRQLPEEGLKFMVYLQKENIIDESGMPKERFSAEFPKEGPSILRIQQVVRGDSAAYFCASSPRGGETQYFGPGTRLLVL.

Details on this clone: Different DNA sequences within this sample yield the same CDR3. The V and J genes are TRBV6-5 and TRBJ1-1; the D gene is possibly TRBD1 (6 bases). CDR3 length: 13 residues. Trimming took off 8 bases at V and 0 bases at J, with 10 bases between the two ends. Germline CDR1 reads MNHEY; CDR2 reads SVGAGI. The CDR3 sequence: CASSRGLNTEAFF. The CDR3 DNA follows: TGTGCCAGCTCGAGGGGGTTGAACACTGAAGCTTTCTTT.

This chain joins TRBV7-9 and TRBJ2-1; 10 bases match TRBD1. CDR1 is SEHNR and CDR2 is FQNEAQ in the germline V gene (reference sequence). The CDR3 covers 15 residues. Unmatched junction bases numbered 6, after V lost 5 bases and J lost 5 bases. CDR3 coding DNA: TGTGCCAGCAGCATCCGGGACAGGGGCCACAATGAGCAGTTCTTC. It specifies CASSIRDRGHNEQFF.

This chain links TRBV27 with TRBJ1-6; possible D gene TRBD1, 6 bases. With 3 bases removed from V and 2 bases from J, the gap between germline ends came to 11 bases. This CDR3 spans 16 amino acids. The germline gives CDR1 MNHEY, CDR2 SMNVEV (reference sequence). This CDR3 reads CASSFSQGTYNSPLHF. CDR3 in DNA: TGTGCCAGCAGTTTTTCCCAGGGGACCTATAATTCACCCCTCCACTTT.

The rearrangement links TRBV6-6 to TRBJ1-5; no clear D gene. The CDR3 covers 13 residues. The ends were cut back, 6 bases at V and 2 bases at J, with 8 bases in the middle. Germline CDR1 MNHNY, CDR2 SVGAGI (reference sequence). The CDR3 DNA sequence: TGTGCCAGCAGCTCGGGTGGCAATCAGCCCCAGCATTTT. Translating gives CASSSGGNQPQHF.

Comments on this clone: Sequence at one end of the junction differs from germline and may be a read error. The rearrangement links TRBV10-3 to TRBJ1-2, with D unresolved. Germline V gives CDR1 ENHRY, CDR2 SYGVKD. This CDR3 region has 14 residues. CDR3 protein: CAISGTDMEVIKIF. CDR3 DNA: TGTGCCATCAGTGGGACGGATATGGAGGTGATAAAAATCTTC.

The V and J genes are TRBV4-1 and TRBJ1-2, with a possible D match to TRBD1 (5 bases). The CDR3 has 15 amino acids. V lost 0 bases and J lost 4, with 12 bases in between. Germline-derived CDR1 and CDR2 are MGHRA and YSYEKL. CDR3 bases: TGCGCCAGCAGCCAAGAGCAGGGTCAGGGCTATGGCTACACCTTC. Translation gives CASSQEQGQGYGYTF.

This chain uses TRBV6-5 with TRBJ1-5, with TRBD1 as a possible D gene (5 bases). Germline CDR1 and CDR2: MNHEY and SVGAGI. The CDR3 spans 12 residues. Trimming took off 7 bases at V and 3 bases at J, with 7 bases between the two ends. The CDR3 nucleotides are TGTGCCAGCACGGGGGACAATCAGCCCCAGCATTTT. It translates to CASTGDNQPQHF.

The rearrangement links TRBV4-2 to TRBJ2-2; D may be TRBD1 (7 bases). V was cut by 7 bases and J by 6 bases, with 24 bases left in between. The CDR3 consists of 17 residues. CDR1 is LGHNA, CDR2 YNFKEQ, per germline. The CDR3 loop is CASKELGTTGRSGELFF. The CDR3, as DNA: TGTGCCAGCAAAGAGCTCGGAACGACAGGGAGGTCCGGGGAGCTGTTTTTT.

This chain connects TRBV5-1 to TRBJ1-2; D remains ambiguous. The V and J ends lost 0 bases and 4 bases respectively, with 16 bases between them. Germline CDR1 SGHRS, CDR2 YFSETQ. CDR3 length: 16 residues. CDR3 amino acids: CASSLDPVGGIYGYTF. As DNA, the CDR3 is TGCGCCAGCAGCTTGGACCCCGTCGGCGGGATCTATGGCTACACCTTC.

This chain links TRBV18 with TRBJ2-7, with a weak D call TRBD2 (7 bases). Per germline, CDR1 KGHSH and CDR2 LQKENI. The CDR3 covers 15 residues. Trimming left V 3 bases short and J 2 bases short, with 14 bases between. Here the CDR3 DNA reads TGTGCCAGCTCACCCCGGGGAGGGGGGACCTACGAGCAGTACTTC. It translates to CASSPRGGGTYEQYF.

V gene TRBV5-4 combines with J gene TRBJ2-7; possible D gene TRBD1, 6 bases. The germline gives CDR1 SGHNT, CDR2 YYREEE (reference sequence). The CDR3 covers 16 residues. V lost 4 bases to trimming and J lost 3 bases, with 20 bases between them. CDR3 nucleotides: TGTGCCAGCAGCCGAACTGACAGGTTTTGGGTCTACGAGCAGTACTTC. This translates into CASSRTDRFWVYEQYF.

This chain links TRBV5-1 with TRBJ1-4, with D possibly being TRBD1 (6 bases). This CDR3 spans 15 amino acids. Germline CDR1 and CDR2: SGHRS and YFSETQ. V was trimmed by 7 bases and J by 2 bases, leaving 15 bases between them. For the CDR3, the DNA is TGCGCCAGCGGATCGGGGGGGCAGACTAATGAAAAACTGTTTTTT. Its protein is CASGSGGQTNEKLFF.

In DNA form, the CDR3 reads TGTGCCAGCAGCCCTGGGACAGGGGACCAGCCCCAGCATTTT. Its protein is CASSPGTGDQPQHF. The chain joins TRBV6-5 to TRBJ1-5, with 10 bases matching TRBD1. Per the germline V gene, CDR1 is MNHEY and CDR2 is SVGAGI. The CDR3 sequence is 14 residues long. V was pared by 6 bases and J by 7 bases, with 6 bases of the junction left unmatched.

The chain uses TRBV5-1 and TRBJ2-1; D remains ambiguous. In germline, CDR1 is SGHRS, CDR2 YFSETQ. The CDR3 is 13 residues long. V was clipped by 0 bases and J by 7 bases, with 8 bases between them. CDR3 sequence (DNA): TGCGCCAGCAGCTTGGCCACATCGAATGAGCAGTTCTTC. Its protein is CASSLATSNEQFF.

The sample holds a few counts of this clone. The J gene is TRBJ1-3, the V gene TRBV4-1, with D unclear. Trimming left V 0 bases short and J 4 bases short, with 7 bases between. The germline V gene has CDR1 MGHRA and CDR2 YSYEKL. There are 14 residues in the CDR3. CDR3 sequence (DNA): TGCGCCAGCAGCCAAGAATCTAGAGGAAACACCATATATTTT. Amino acids: CASSQESRGNTIYF.

The CDR3 coding sequence is TGTGCCAGCAGCCGACCGGGACAGGGAAGGTACGAGCAGTACTTC. Its protein product is CASSRPGQGRYEQYF. The chain employs TRBV6-5 and TRBJ2-7; 9 nucleotides agree with TRBD1. The germline CDR1 and CDR2 sequences are MNHEY and SVGAGI. V shed 6 bases, J shed 4 bases, and the junction held 10 bases outside the gene matches. CDR3 length equals 15 residues.

This chain connects TRBV6-6 to TRBJ2-1; D gene ambiguous. The V end lost 5 bases, the J end lost 0 bases, and 8 bases lay between the germline ends. Germline V CDR1 and CDR2: MNHNY, SVGAGI (reference sequence). This CDR3 has 14 residues. The CDR3 is CASSSPSSYNEQFF. CDR3 nucleotides: TGTGCCAGCAGTAGTCCTAGCTCCTACAATGAGCAGTTCTTC.

This chain connects TRBV5-1 to TRBJ2-3, with 8 bases identical to TRBD1. The CDR3 is 15 residues long. V gave up 0 bases and J gave up 4 bases; unmatched junction bases: 4. The germline gives CDR1 SGHRS, CDR2 YFSETQ. CDR3 loop: CASSLVQGASDTQYF. The CDR3 DNA sequence: TGCGCCAGCAGCTTGGTCCAGGGGGCATCAGATACGCAGTATTTT.

The rearrangement links TRBV30 to TRBJ1-2; TRBD1 might be the D (5 bases). V was clipped by 4 bases and J by 3 bases, with 15 bases between them. CDR3 length equals 14 residues. Germline V gene data show CDR1 as GTSNPN and CDR2 as SVGIG (reference sequence). CDR3 sequence (DNA): TGTGCCTGGAAGTCCGGCAGGGCGGACTATGGCTACACCTTC. It codes for CAWKSGRADYGYTF.

The chain recombines TRBV28 with TRBJ1-5; TRBD1 is a possible D gene (5 bases). Germline V gives CDR1 MDHEN, CDR2 SYDVKM. The CDR3 is made up of 14 amino acids. Deletions cut 3 bases from V and 2 bases from J, with 8 bases between. This chain's CDR3 is CASSLGGGNQPQHF. The CDR3 coding sequence is TGTGCCAGCAGTTTGGGGGGGGGCAATCAGCCCCAGCATTTT.

CDR3 loop: CASSEQVGTGHEKLFF. CDR3 coding DNA: TGTGCCAGCAGCGAGCAAGTGGGGACAGGGCACGAAAAACTGTTTTTT. The rearrangement uses TRBV7-2 and TRBJ1-4; 9 nucleotides line up with TRBD1. Germline assignment: CDR1 SGHTA and CDR2 FQGNSA. The V segment lost 5 bases and the J segment 8 bases; nucleotides outside the gene matches: 12. The CDR3 runs to 16 residues.